This T cell receptor (beta chain) is drawn from a study of T cells in Graves' hyperthyroidism and ophthalmopathy. This clonotype was recorded many times. What it binds is not known. The CDR3 is 12 residues long. Trimming took off 3 bases at V and 10 bases at J, with 10 bases between the two ends. CDR1 SNHLY and CDR2 FYNNEI come from the germline V gene. Overall study results and limits: Blood also contained most expanded thyroid clonotypes above 0.001.

Amplified regions were TCR beta CDR3 sequences from RNA transcripts. During a first-round RT-PCR of the TCR CDR3, the HTBI primer set was used. TCRdb recomputed calls from the multiplex PCR reads with MiXCR, one row per CDR3 protein. Found here are under 500,000 distinct CDR3 sequences, over 11% of them singletons; the top ten hold approximately 27%. With duration under 3 months, ophthalmopathy was active: Clinical Activity Score at least 3, NOSPECS at least 4. Those patients with uncontrolled infection, other autoimmune disease, pregnancy or lactation were excluded. Sequencing input: blood. This receptor was obtained from a man in his fifties with Graves' ophthalmopathy. The chain employs TRBV2 and TRBJ2-1; tentative D call: TRBD2 (5 bases). CDR3 in DNA: TGTGCCAGCAGTGAGGCTCGAGGGGAGCAGTTCTTC. This translates into CASSEARGEQFF.